This passage covers 6 T cell receptor beta chains from one sample sequenced in a study of cytomegalovirus exposure and HLA in healthy donors. The data were produced by immunoSEQ multiplex PCR, yet TCRdb's version contains in-frame clones alone and is incomplete. The sample holds 250,000 to 400,000 clones; around 90% are singletons and the top ten take approximately 0.9%. The sample taken for sequencing was PBMCs. These receptors came from a man aged 25 to 40 in good health and CMV-seronegative.

This chain connects TRBV5-1 to TRBJ2-7; 7 positions match TRBD1. V was pared by 8 bases and J by 8 bases, with 16 bases of the junction left unmatched. The length of the CDR3 is 14 residues. The germline V gene encodes CDR1 SGHRS and CDR2 YFSETQ. The CDR3 protein is CASQAGTVDNKQYF. As DNA, the CDR3 is TGCGCCAGTCAAGCCGGGACAGTGGATAACAAGCAGTACTTC.

The chain carries TRBV30 and TRBJ1-5, with D tentatively TRBD1 (6 bases). V was trimmed by 0 bases and J by 4 bases, leaving 16 bases between them. From germline, CDR1 is GTSNPN and CDR2 SVGIG (reference sequence). The CDR3 is 16 amino acids. The CDR3 DNA reads as TGTGCCTGGAGTGTACGGTCAGGGGTCGGAAATCAGCCCCAGCATTTT. It codes for CAWSVRSGVGNQPQHF.

The chain has TRBV18 and TRBJ2-2, with TRBD1 matching over 7 bases. The CDR3 has 15 residues. The V and J ends lost 4 bases and 4 bases, in that order; junction bases with no gene match: 6. CDR1 is KGHSH and CDR2 is LQKENI in the germline V gene. The CDR3 region is CASSQTGDFTGELFF. The CDR3, as DNA: TGTGCCAGCTCACAAACAGGGGATTTCACCGGGGAGCTGTTTTTT.

V is TRBV4-1 and J is TRBJ2-3; weak D call: TRBD2 (6 bases). V was trimmed by 2 bases and J by 0 bases, leaving 12 bases between them. In germline, CDR1 is MGHRA, CDR2 YSYEKL. The CDR3 is 16 amino acids. CDR3 nucleotides: TGCGCCAGCAGCCAACCGGGACTGGAAAGCACAGATACGCAGTATTTT. Amino acid sequence: CASSQPGLESTDTQYF.

This chain connects TRBV5-1 to TRBJ2-5; 7 bases align to TRBD1. The CDR3 consists of 14 residues. V dropped 1 base and J dropped 2; count of bases not matched to a gene: 2. Germline-derived CDR1 and CDR2 are SGHRS and YFSETQ. The CDR3 nucleotides are TGCGCCAGCAGCTTGTCGGGACAGCAAGAGACCCAGTACTTC. Protein product: CASSLSGQQETQYF.

The genes are TRBV7-9 and TRBJ2-1, with D maybe TRBD2 (6 bases). The ends were cut back, 1 base at V and 0 bases at J, with 10 bases in the middle. This CDR3 spans 16 amino acids. Germline-derived CDR1 and CDR2 are SEHNR and FQNEAQ (reference sequence). CDR3 DNA sequence: TGTGCCAGCAGCTTAGGTCTAGCGACCTCCTACAATGAGCAGTTCTTC. It codes for CASSLGLATSYNEQFF.